This note documents a single T cell receptor beta chain sequence. Germline V gene lookup returns CDR1 MNHEY and CDR2 SMNVEV (reference sequence). Trimming shortened V by 0 bases and J by 10 bases, and 11 bases separated the two germline ends. CDR3 length equals 13 residues. Some clones are missing from TCRdb's copy, which holds only in-frame ones; the method was immunoSEQ multiplex PCR. The sample has tens of thousands of clones, 91% seen once. This sample was taken from a study of control samples from healthy donors and cancer patients. This chain links TRBV27 with TRBJ2-3, with D perhaps being TRBD1 or TRBD2 (5 bases each). Source material: PBMCs. The sequence was collected from a man aged 45-65 years with lung cancer. Here the CDR3 DNA reads TGTGCCAGCAGTTTATCGGGACCTTTCTCGCAGTATTTT. Its translation: CASSLSGPFSQYF.